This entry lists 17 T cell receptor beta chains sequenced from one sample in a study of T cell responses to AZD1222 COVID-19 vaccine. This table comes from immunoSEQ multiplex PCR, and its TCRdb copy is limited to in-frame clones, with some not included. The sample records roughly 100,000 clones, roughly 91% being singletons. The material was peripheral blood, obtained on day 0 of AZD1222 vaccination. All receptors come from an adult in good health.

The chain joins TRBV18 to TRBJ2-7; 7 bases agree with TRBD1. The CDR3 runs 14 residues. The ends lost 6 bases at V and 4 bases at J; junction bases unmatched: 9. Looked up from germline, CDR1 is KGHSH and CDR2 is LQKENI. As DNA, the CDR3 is TGTGCCAGCTCCTCGTCGTACAGGGGTTACGAGCAGTACTTC. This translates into CASSSSYRGYEQYF.

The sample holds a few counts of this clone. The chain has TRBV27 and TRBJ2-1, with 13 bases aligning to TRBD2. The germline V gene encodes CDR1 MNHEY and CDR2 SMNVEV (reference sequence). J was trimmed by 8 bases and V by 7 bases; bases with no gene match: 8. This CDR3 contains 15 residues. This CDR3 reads CASTAGTSGDYEQFF. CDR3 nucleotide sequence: TGTGCCAGCACCGCTGGGACTAGCGGGGATTATGAGCAGTTCTTC.

The CDR3 region has the DNA TGTGCCAGCAGCTTAGGTGCCGGGATAAGGCGGGACGAGCAGTACTTC. Translating gives CASSLGAGIRRDEQYF. This chain connects TRBV11-1 to TRBJ2-7; perhaps TRBD2 as D (5 bases). Trimming pared 1 base from V and 5 bases from J, leaving 18 bases between. The CDR3 length is 16 residues. Germline-derived CDR1 and CDR2 are SGHAT and FQDESV (reference sequence).

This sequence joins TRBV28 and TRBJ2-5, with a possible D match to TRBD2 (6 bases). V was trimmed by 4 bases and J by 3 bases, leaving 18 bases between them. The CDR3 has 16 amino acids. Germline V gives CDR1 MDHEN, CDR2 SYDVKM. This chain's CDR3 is CASSSPFSGVKETQYF. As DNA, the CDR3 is TGTGCCAGCAGTTCCCCTTTTTCGGGGGTAAAAGAGACCCAGTACTTC.

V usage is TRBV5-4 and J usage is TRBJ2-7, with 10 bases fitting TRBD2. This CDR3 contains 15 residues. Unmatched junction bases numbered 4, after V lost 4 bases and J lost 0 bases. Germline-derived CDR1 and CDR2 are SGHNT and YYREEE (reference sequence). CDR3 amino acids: CASSRASGGSYEQYF. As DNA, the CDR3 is TGTGCCAGCAGCAGGGCTAGCGGGGGCTCCTACGAGCAGTACTTC.

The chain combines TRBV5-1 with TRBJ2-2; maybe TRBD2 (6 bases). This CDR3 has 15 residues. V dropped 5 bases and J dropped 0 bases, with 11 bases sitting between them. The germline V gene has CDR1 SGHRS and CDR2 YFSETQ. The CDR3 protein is CASRGAGTNTGELFF. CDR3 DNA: TGCGCCAGCAGGGGTGCGGGGACGAACACCGGGGAGCTGTTTTTT. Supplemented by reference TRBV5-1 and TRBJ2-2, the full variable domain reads KAGVTQTPRYLIKTRGQQVTLSCSPISGHRSVSWYQQTPGQGLQFLFEYFSETQRNKGNFPGRFSGRQFSNSRSEMNVSTLELGDSALYLCASRGAGTNTGELFFGEGSRLTVL.

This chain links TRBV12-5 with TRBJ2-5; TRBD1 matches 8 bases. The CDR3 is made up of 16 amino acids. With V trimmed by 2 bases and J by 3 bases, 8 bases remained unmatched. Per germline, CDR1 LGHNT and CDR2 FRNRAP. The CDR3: CASGLTQTGVKETQYF. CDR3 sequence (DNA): TGTGCTAGTGGTTTGACACAGACAGGGGTAAAAGAGACCCAGTACTTC.

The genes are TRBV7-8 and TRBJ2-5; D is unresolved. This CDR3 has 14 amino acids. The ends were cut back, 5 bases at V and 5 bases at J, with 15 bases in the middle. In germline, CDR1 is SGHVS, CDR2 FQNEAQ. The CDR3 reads CASSQSALRETQYF. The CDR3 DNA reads TGTGCCAGCAGCCAGTCAGCCCTTCGGGAGACCCAGTACTTC. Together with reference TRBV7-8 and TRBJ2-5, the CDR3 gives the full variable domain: GAGVSQSPRYKVAKRGQDVALRCDPISGHVSLFWYQQALGQGPEFLTYFQNEAQLDKSGLPSDRFFAERPEGSVSTLKIQRTQQEDSAVYLCASSQSALRETQYFGPGTRLLVL.

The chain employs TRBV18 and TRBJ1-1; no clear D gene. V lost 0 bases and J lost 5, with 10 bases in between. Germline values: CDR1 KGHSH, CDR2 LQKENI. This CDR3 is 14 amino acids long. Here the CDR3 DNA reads TGTGCCAGCTCACCACCTTACGGGGAGACTGAAGCTTTCTTT. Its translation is CASSPPYGETEAFF.

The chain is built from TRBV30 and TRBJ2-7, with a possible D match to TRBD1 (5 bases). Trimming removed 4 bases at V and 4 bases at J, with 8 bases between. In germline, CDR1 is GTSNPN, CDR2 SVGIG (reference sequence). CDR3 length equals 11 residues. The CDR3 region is CAWTAGYEQYF. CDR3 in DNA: TGTGCCTGGACGGCAGGGTACGAGCAGTACTTC.

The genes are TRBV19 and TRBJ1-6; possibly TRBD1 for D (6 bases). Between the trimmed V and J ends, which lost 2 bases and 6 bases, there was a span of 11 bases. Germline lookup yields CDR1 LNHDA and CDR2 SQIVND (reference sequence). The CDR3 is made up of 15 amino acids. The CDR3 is CASSIKGQSNSPLHF. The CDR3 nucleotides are TGTGCCAGTAGTATAAAAGGACAGTCTAATTCACCCCTCCACTTT.

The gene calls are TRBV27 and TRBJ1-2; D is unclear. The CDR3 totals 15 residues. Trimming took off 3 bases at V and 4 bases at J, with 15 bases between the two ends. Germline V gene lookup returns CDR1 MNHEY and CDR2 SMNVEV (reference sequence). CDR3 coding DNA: TGTGCCAGCAGTTTGTTCCCGGCAGGAGGCTATGGCTACACCTTC. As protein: CASSLFPAGGYGYTF.

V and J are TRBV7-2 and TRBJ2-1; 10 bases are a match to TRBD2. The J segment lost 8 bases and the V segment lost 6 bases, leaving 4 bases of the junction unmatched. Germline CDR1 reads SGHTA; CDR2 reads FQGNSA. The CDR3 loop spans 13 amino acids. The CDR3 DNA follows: TGTGCCAGCAGGGAAGCGGGGGGGGATGAGCAGTTCTTC. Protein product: CASREAGGDEQFF.

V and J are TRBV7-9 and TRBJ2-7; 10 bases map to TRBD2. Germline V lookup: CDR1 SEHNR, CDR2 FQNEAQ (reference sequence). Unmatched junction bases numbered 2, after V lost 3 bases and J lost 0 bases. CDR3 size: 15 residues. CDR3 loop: CASSFLAGASYEQYF. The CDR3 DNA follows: TGTGCCAGCAGCTTTCTAGCGGGGGCCTCCTACGAGCAGTACTTC.

The CDR3 sequence: CSVEWRMNTEAFF. CDR3 DNA sequence: TGCAGCGTTGAATGGCGGATGAACACTGAAGCTTTCTTT. This chain links TRBV29-1 with TRBJ1-1, with unresolved D. Germline CDR1 and CDR2: SQVTM and ANQGSEA. The ends were cut back, 2 bases at V and 0 bases at J, with 7 bases in the middle. The CDR3 covers 13 residues.

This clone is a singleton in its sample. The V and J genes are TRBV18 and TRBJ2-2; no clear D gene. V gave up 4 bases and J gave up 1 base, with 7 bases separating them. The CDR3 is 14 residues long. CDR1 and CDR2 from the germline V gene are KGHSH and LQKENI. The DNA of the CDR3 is TGTGCCAGCTCACAAACAGTGAACACCGGGGAGCTGTTTTTT. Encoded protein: CASSQTVNTGELFF.

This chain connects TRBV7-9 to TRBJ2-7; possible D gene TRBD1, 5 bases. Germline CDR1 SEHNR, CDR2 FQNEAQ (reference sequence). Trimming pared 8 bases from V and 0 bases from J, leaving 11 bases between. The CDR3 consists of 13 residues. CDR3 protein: CASLGPPSYEQYF. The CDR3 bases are TGTGCCAGCCTGGGGCCCCCCTCCTACGAGCAGTACTTC.